The sample holds one count of the clone carrying this T cell receptor (beta chain). No antigen is known for it. This sample is drawn from a study of cytomegalovirus exposure and HLA in healthy donors. Study-wide points: In an earlier analysis, productive rearrangement rates for most beta V segments clustered near 87% or 30%.

V dropped 6 bases and J dropped 0 bases, with 12 bases sitting between them. The germline gives CDR1 MGHRA, CDR2 YSYEKL. The CDR3 is 16 residues long. Vbeta (60) and Jbeta (13) primers were used in the PCR. The assay was immunoSEQ multiplex PCR, and TCRdb's table has in-frame clones only and misses some. This sample has 100,000 to 150,000 clones, with over 70% found just once. The chain has TRBV4-1 and TRBJ2-6, with a possible D match to TRBD1 (6 bases). The origin of this receptor is a woman aged 45-60 years in good health and CMV-seronegative. The source material was PBMCs. The CDR3 bases are TGCGCCAGCAGGTCGGACAGTTTCTCTGGGGCCAACGTCCTGACTTTC. This sequence encodes CASRSDSFSGANVLTF.